This TCR beta chain was sequenced in a study of blood T cell repertoires in COVID-19. The germline V and J ends were trimmed by 5 bases and 7 bases, with 11 bases remaining between them. There are 12 residues in the CDR3. Germline values: CDR1 LNHNV, CDR2 YYDKDF (reference sequence). Using immunoSEQ multiplex PCR, the repertoire was profiled, and TCRdb retains in-frame clones only, with some absent. Of 200,000 or so clones listed, approximately 80% are singletons. Sample: peripheral blood. The sequence came from a human donor with acute or convalescent COVID-19. The donor label of this sample is uncertain. The chain uses TRBV15 and TRBJ1-1; D is possibly TRBD1 (6 bases). The CDR3 nucleotides are TGTGCCACCAGCCTCAGGGGAAATGAAGCTTTCTTT. This sequence encodes CATSLRGNEAFF.